This T cell receptor (beta chain) came from a study of molecular identifiers for immune sequencing clone quantification. This clonotype was counted many times. Isolation of naive CD8 T cells was achieved by sorting on a CD8+CD4-CCR7+CD45RA+ phenotype. V was pared by 7 bases and J by 7 bases, with 16 bases of the junction left unmatched. The V gene's germline CDR1 is SQVTM and CDR2 ANQGSEA. CDR3 length: 15 residues. TCRdb reanalysed the PCR reads using MiXCR and keeps one entry per CDR3 protein. The profile shows 80,000 to 95,000 distinct CDR3 sequences, around a fifth of them singletons. The sequence was collected from a human donor in good health. Some libraries in this study had Jurkat cell RNA spiked in. The sequenced material came from naive CD8+ T cells from blood, with Jurkat cell RNA spiked in. Subset defined: FACS-sorted CD8+CD4-CCR7+CD45RA+ naive T cells. The chain recombines TRBV29-1 with TRBJ2-1, with TRBD2 matching 7 bases. The CDR3 sequence: CSGRAWTRVSNEQFF. CDR3 bases: TGCAGCGGGAGGGCCTGGACTAGAGTGTCAAATGAGCAGTTCTTC.